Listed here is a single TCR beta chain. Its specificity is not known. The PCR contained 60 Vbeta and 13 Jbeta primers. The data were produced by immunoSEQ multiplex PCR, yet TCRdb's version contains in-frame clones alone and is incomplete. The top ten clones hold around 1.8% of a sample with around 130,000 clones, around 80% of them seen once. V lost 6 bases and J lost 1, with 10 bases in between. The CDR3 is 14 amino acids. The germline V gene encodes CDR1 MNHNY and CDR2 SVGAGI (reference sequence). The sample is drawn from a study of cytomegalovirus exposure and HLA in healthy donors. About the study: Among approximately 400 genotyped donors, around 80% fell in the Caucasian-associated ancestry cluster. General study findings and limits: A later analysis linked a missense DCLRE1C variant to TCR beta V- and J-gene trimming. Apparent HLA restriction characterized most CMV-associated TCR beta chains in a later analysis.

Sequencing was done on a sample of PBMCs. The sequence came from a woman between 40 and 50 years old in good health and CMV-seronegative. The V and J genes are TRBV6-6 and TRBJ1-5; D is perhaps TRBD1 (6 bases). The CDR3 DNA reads TGTGCCAGCAGAACCGGACAGAGCAATCAGCCCCAGCATTTT. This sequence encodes CASRTGQSNQPQHF.